This T cell receptor beta chain is from a study of control samples from healthy donors and cancer patients. Sequenced by immunoSEQ multiplex PCR; TCRdb stores in-frame clones only, minus some. The profile covers 350,000 to 450,000 clones, with approximately 90% appearing a single time and more than 6% taken by the ten largest. Trimming took off 5 bases at V and 7 bases at J, with 24 bases between the two ends. CDR1 LNHDA and CDR2 SQIVND come from the germline V gene (reference sequence). There are 16 residues in the CDR3. The chain combines TRBV19 with TRBJ2-7, with D possibly called TRBD1 or TRBD2 (5 bases each). The source is a man aged 40-49 years with head and neck cancer. Specimen: PBMCs. The DNA for the CDR3 is TGTGCCAGTAGTCTTCAGGCAGGGCCGTTCTCGGGGGAGCAGTACTTC. It encodes CASSLQAGPFSGEQYF.